This T cell receptor beta chain was sequenced during a study of blood T cell repertoires in COVID-19. Turning to the study itself: Samples representing acute and convalescent COVID-19 were sourced from the United States, Italy and Spain. T cells, B-cell-depleted T cells, or PBMCs supplied cDNA or gDNA.

Original methodology: Reference gene primer amplification yielded estimated nucleated cell counts. Clones were sequenced by immunoSEQ multiplex PCR, and TCRdb holds only the in-frame ones, with some missing. V, J and clone size reflect that table, while D and trimming were determined from the DNA. In the table there are 100,000 to 150,000 clones, around 82% of which are singletons. With 1 base removed from V and 7 bases from J, the gap between germline ends came to 10 bases. The CDR3 contains 13 residues. CDR1 is SGHAT and CDR2 is FQNNGV in the germline V gene. The gene calls are TRBV11-2 and TRBJ1-2, with D possibly being TRBD1 (5 bases). The sample consisted of peripheral blood. This sequence originates from a man older than 75 with active or convalescent COVID-19. The CDR3 protein is CASSLGRALGYTF. The CDR3 DNA follows: TGTGCCAGCAGCTTAGGCAGGGCGCTTGGCTACACCTTC.